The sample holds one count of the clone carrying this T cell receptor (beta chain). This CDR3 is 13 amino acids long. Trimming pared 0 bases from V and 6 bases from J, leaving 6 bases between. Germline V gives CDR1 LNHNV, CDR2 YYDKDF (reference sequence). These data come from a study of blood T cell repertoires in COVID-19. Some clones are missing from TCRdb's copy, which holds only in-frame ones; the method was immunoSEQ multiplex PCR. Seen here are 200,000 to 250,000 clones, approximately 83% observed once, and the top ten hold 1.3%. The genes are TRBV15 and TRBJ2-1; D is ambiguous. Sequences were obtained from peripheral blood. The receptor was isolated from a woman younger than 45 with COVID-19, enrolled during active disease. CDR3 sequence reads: CATSRESLNEQFF. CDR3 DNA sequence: TGTGCCACCAGCAGAGAAAGCCTCAATGAGCAGTTCTTC.